This passage covers 13 T cell receptor beta chains from one sample sequenced in a study of Graves' ophthalmopathy and Graves' hyperthyroidism. RNA transcripts provided the template for amplifying TCR beta CDR3 regions. First-round RT-PCR with HTBI primers preceded a second-round multiplex PCR. TCRdb recomputed calls from the multiplex PCR reads with MiXCR, one row per CDR3 protein. This table holds tens of thousands of distinct CDR3 sequences, about 50% found once. Specimen: peripheral blood. All receptors come from an adult man with Graves' ophthalmopathy.

The chain employs TRBV5-1 and TRBJ2-5; 12 nucleotides agree with TRBD2. V lost 4 bases, J lost 2 bases, and 6 bases stayed unmatched. CDR1 SGHRS and CDR2 YFSETQ come from the germline V gene. The CDR3 has 16 residues. CDR3 sequence reads: CASSHWTSGAQETQYF. The CDR3 nucleotides read TGCGCCAGCAGCCACTGGACTAGCGGGGCACAAGAGACCCAGTACTTC.

This clonotype has ten or more counts. V gene TRBV6-1 combines with J gene TRBJ2-1; 10 bases line up with TRBD1. Germline CDR1 reads MNHNS; CDR2 reads SASEGT. This CDR3 spans 15 amino acids. The V gene end was trimmed by 0 bases and the J gene end by 6 bases; junction bases not matched to a gene: 2. The CDR3 nucleotides read TGTGCCAGCAGTGAAGCGCGGACAGGGGGCAATGAGCAGTTCTTC. This sequence encodes CASSEARTGGNEQFF.

This clonotype was picked up many times. The rearrangement joins TRBV4-3 to TRBJ2-2, with D hard to call. The CDR3 spans 15 residues. V lost 1 base and J 2 bases, leaving 8 bases between the germline ends. Per the germline V gene, CDR1 is LGHNA and CDR2 is YSLEER. The CDR3 region has the DNA TGCGCCAGCAGCCAAGGGACGGACAACACCGGGGAGCTGTTTTTT. Its protein product is CASSQGTDNTGELFF.

At least ten counts were recorded for this clonotype. V gene TRBV28 combines with J gene TRBJ1-6; D may be TRBD1 (5 bases). Per germline, CDR1 MDHEN and CDR2 SYDVKM. The CDR3 is made up of 16 amino acids. Trimming stripped 6 bases from V and 5 bases from J, with 17 bases between. CDR3 DNA: TGTGCCAGCAGGACGCACTCTTTCAGGGATAATTCACCCCTCCACTTT. Amino acid sequence: CASRTHSFRDNSPLHF.

The chain combines TRBV24-1 with TRBJ2-3; 11 positions agree with TRBD2. Germline V CDR1 and CDR2: KGHDR, SFDVKD. The V segment lost 3 bases and the J segment 1 base; nucleotides outside the gene matches: 5. The CDR3 is 17 residues long. The chain's CDR3 is CATSDPGTSGGTDTQYF. Here the CDR3 DNA reads TGTGCCACCAGTGATCCGGGGACTAGCGGAGGCACAGATACGCAGTATTTT.

This clonotype was detected ten times or more. The chain recombines TRBV5-1 with TRBJ2-7; tentatively, D is TRBD2 (5 bases). Germline values: CDR1 SGHRS, CDR2 YFSETQ. There are 12 residues in the CDR3. The germline V and J ends were trimmed by 2 bases and 4 bases, with 7 bases remaining between them. The CDR3 spells CASSFEGYEQYF. CDR3 nucleotides: TGCGCCAGCAGCTTTGAGGGATACGAGCAGTACTTC.

The sample holds many counts of this clonotype. The chain recombines TRBV12-3 or TRBV12-4 with TRBJ1-5; D not resolved. The V end lost 2 bases, the J end lost 6 bases, and 8 bases lay between the germline ends. CDR3 length: 13 residues. For the CDR3, the DNA is TGTGCCAGCAGTTTACTTCCTGCTCAGCCCCAGCATTTT. This sequence encodes CASSLLPAQPQHF.

This clonotype occurred many times. The genes are TRBV11-2 and TRBJ2-3, with 7 bases lining up with TRBD2. This CDR3 region has 13 residues. Trimming took 4 bases from V and 7 from J; bases not matched to a gene: 5. Germline V gene data show CDR1 as SGHAT and CDR2 as FQNNGV. The CDR3 DNA reads TGTGCCAGCAGCTCGACTAGCTTATATACGCAGTATTTT. Translated: CASSSTSLYTQYF.

V is TRBV3-1 and J is TRBJ1-4, with unresolved D. This CDR3 has 16 amino acids. V dropped 4 bases and J dropped 0 bases, with 12 bases sitting between them. The germline CDR1 and CDR2 sequences are LGHDT and YNNKEL (reference sequence). As DNA, the CDR3 is TGTGCCAGCAGCCCCTATACAGAAGCAACTAATGAAAAACTGTTTTTT. It codes for CASSPYTEATNEKLFF.

There are many counts of this clonotype. V and J are TRBV5-1 and TRBJ2-2; D gene uncertain. CDR3 length equals 15 residues. Between the trimmed V and J ends, which lost 0 bases and 1 base, there was a span of 7 bases. The V gene's germline CDR1 is SGHRS and CDR2 YFSETQ. CDR3 sequence reads: CASSLDTLNTGELFF. The CDR3 nucleotides read TGCGCCAGCAGCTTGGACACGCTGAACACCGGGGAGCTGTTTTTT.

The V and J genes are TRBV7-3 and TRBJ1-2, with a possible D match to TRBD1 (6 bases). V shed 2 bases and J shed 5 bases, with 24 bases lying between them. Germline CDR1 reads SGHTA; CDR2 reads FQGTGA. This CDR3 region has 18 residues. CDR3 region: CASSLPLGGRTGHYGYTF. For the CDR3, the DNA is TGTGCCAGCAGCTTACCCTTGGGCGGCAGAACAGGGCATTATGGCTACACCTTC.

This sequence joins TRBV7-8 and TRBJ1-1, with D maybe TRBD1 (5 bases). This CDR3 is built from 15 residues. V was cut by 7 bases and J by 1 base, with 16 bases left in between. The germline CDR1 and CDR2 sequences are SGHVS and FQNEAQ. The DNA of the CDR3 is TGTGCCAGCACCAAAAGGGGACTCTCGAACACTGAAGCTTTCTTT. Amino acids: CASTKRGLSNTEAFF.

The V gene is TRBV7-2, the J gene TRBJ1-4; possible D gene TRBD1, 5 bases. This CDR3 has 16 residues. Germline assignment: CDR1 SGHTA and CDR2 FQGNSA. The V end was cut by 1 base, the J end by 8 bases, with 17 bases between. The CDR3 sequence is CASSLGGGGLGEKLFF. For the CDR3, the DNA is TGTGCCAGCAGCTTAGGCGGGGGGGGATTAGGAGAAAAACTGTTTTTT.